Each of the 23 T cell receptor beta chains below was sequenced from the same sample in a study of cytomegalovirus exposure and HLA in healthy donors. Vbeta (60) and Jbeta (13) primers were used in the PCR. Sequencing used immunoSEQ multiplex PCR; TCRdb keeps in-frame clones, though not all of them. The sample records 110,000 or so clones, roughly 80% being singletons. Sequenced material: PBMCs. The source of these receptors is a man aged 45-65 years in good health and CMV-seropositive.

This rearrangement joins TRBV28 to TRBJ2-7; D is possibly TRBD2 (6 bases). Trimming took 6 bases from V and 3 from J, leaving 12 bases between them. There are 13 residues in the CDR3. Germline loops: CDR1 MDHEN, CDR2 SYDVKM. The CDR3 DNA reads TGTGCCAGCAGCGCGGGACTGTACTACGAGCAGTACTTC. Its protein is CASSAGLYYEQYF.

The CDR3 loop is CASSEALGTGDNEQFF. DNA of the CDR3: TGTGCCAGCAGTGAAGCGCTGGGGACTGGGGACAATGAGCAGTTCTTC. This sequence joins TRBV2 and TRBJ2-1, with TRBD2 as a possible D gene (6 bases). CDR1 SNHLY and CDR2 FYNNEI come from the germline V gene. The ends were cut back, 0 bases at V and 5 bases at J, with 14 bases in the middle. There are 16 residues in the CDR3.

The chain joins TRBV6-1 to TRBJ1-5, with D uncertain. Trimming pared 6 bases from V and 0 bases from J, leaving 6 bases between. The CDR3 has 13 amino acids. Germline CDR1 and CDR2: MNHNS and SASEGT. CDR3 bases: TGTGCCAGCAGAGAGAGTAGCAATCAGCCCCAGCATTTT. The encoded protein is CASRESSNQPQHF.

The rearrangement joins TRBV15 to TRBJ1-2, with 7 nucleotides matching TRBD1. The germline V gene encodes CDR1 LNHNV and CDR2 YYDKDF (reference sequence). The CDR3 is made up of 15 amino acids. V shed 1 base, J shed 0 bases, and the junction held 2 bases outside the gene matches. The CDR3 region has the DNA TGTGCCACCAGCAGAGGGCAGGGGGCTAACTATGGCTACACCTTC. Translating gives CATSRGQGANYGYTF.

The chain links TRBV5-1 to TRBJ1-2; possible D gene TRBD1, 5 bases. The CDR3 has 14 residues. CDR1 and CDR2 (germline): SGHRS, YFSETQ. V was cut by 4 bases and J by 8 bases, with 18 bases left in between. The CDR3 nucleotides are TGCGCCAGCAGCCCGGAGGGGCAGGGAGAGGGCTACACCTTC. Translation gives CASSPEGQGEGYTF.

This clone appeared once. This sequence joins TRBV4-3 and TRBJ1-2, with 8 bases fitting TRBD1. CDR1 is LGHNA, CDR2 YSLEER, per germline. V shed 3 bases, J shed 8 bases, and the junction held 11 bases outside the gene matches. The CDR3 runs to 15 residues. In nucleotides, the CDR3 is TGCGCCAGCAGCCATACTTCTGGCAGGGGGCGAGGCTACACCTTC. Amino acid sequence: CASSHTSGRGRGYTF.

The chain carries TRBV30 and TRBJ2-7; 8 positions match TRBD2. CDR1 and CDR2 from the germline V gene are GTSNPN and SVGIG (reference sequence). CDR3 size: 15 residues. Trimming at V came to 0 bases and at J to 7 bases, leaving 11 bases not matched to a gene. The CDR3 nucleotides are TGTGCCTGGAGTGTACCGGCCGGGAGGGCACGAGAGCAGTACTTC. Its protein product is CAWSVPAGRAREQYF.

V and J are TRBV29-1 and TRBJ2-7; 8 bases agree with TRBD2. This CDR3 contains 13 residues. V lost 4 bases, J lost 0 bases, and 2 bases stayed unmatched. CDR1 is SQVTM and CDR2 is ANQGSEA in the germline V gene. The CDR3 sequence is CSVVRGDSYEQYF. The CDR3 region has the DNA TGCAGCGTTGTGCGGGGGGACTCCTACGAGCAGTACTTC.

The chain links TRBV5-1 to TRBJ1-5, with D maybe TRBD1 (5 bases). This CDR3 has 16 amino acids. With 4 bases removed from V and 7 bases from J, the gap between germline ends came to 21 bases. Germline assignment: CDR1 SGHRS and CDR2 YFSETQ. As DNA, the CDR3 is TGCGCCAGCAGCCCCGGGGAGGCGAGGGGCAGCCAGCCCCAGCATTTT. Its protein product is CASSPGEARGSQPQHF.

The chain couples TRBV30 to TRBJ1-5; D might be TRBD1 (5 bases). Trimming took off 1 base at V and 5 bases at J, with 9 bases between the two ends. The length of the CDR3 is 13 residues. Germline CDR1 GTSNPN, CDR2 SVGIG (reference sequence). The CDR3 DNA reads TGTGCCTGGAGTGGTCGGGGGGATCAGCCCCAGCATTTT. This encodes CAWSGRGDQPQHF.

The rearrangement uses TRBV9 and TRBJ1-2; 7 bases line up with TRBD1. With V trimmed by 2 bases and J by 4 bases, 11 bases remained unmatched. Germline assignment: CDR1 SGDLS and CDR2 YYNGEE. This CDR3 contains 16 residues. The CDR3 protein is CASSVGGTGAFYGYTF. DNA for the CDR3: TGTGCCAGCAGCGTTGGGGGCACAGGGGCTTTCTATGGCTACACCTTC. The full variable domain, in which reference TRBV9 and TRBJ1-2 provide the parts outside the CDR3, is DSGVTQTPKHLITATGQRVTLRCSPRSGDLSVYWYQQSLDQGLQFLIQYYNGEERAKGNILERFSAQQFPDLHSELNLSSLELGDSALYFCASSVGGTGAFYGYTFGSGTRLTVV.

Remarks on this clone: Other DNA sequences of this sample code for an identical CDR3. CDR3 coding DNA: TGTGCCAGCAGTTACTCAGGGACAGCAAACTATGGCTACACCTTC. Its translation is CASSYSGTANYGYTF. The chain combines TRBV6-5 with TRBJ1-2; TRBD1 matches at 7 bases. V was pared by 0 bases and J by 2 bases, with 3 bases of the junction left unmatched. Germline-derived CDR1 and CDR2 are MNHEY and SVGAGI. The CDR3 has 15 residues.

The chain couples TRBV6-1 to TRBJ2-3; 7 nucleotides align to TRBD2. The germline V gene encodes CDR1 MNHNS and CDR2 SASEGT. J was trimmed by 1 base and V by 7 bases; bases with no gene match: 8. The CDR3 extends over 15 amino acids. The CDR3 loop reads CASTFGLVGTDTQYF. CDR3 bases: TGTGCCAGCACTTTCGGACTAGTGGGCACAGATACGCAGTATTTT.

In its sample, this clone was seen once. The chain is built from TRBV30 and TRBJ1-2; the D gene is possibly TRBD1 (6 bases). CDR1 and CDR2 from the germline V gene are GTSNPN and SVGIG (reference sequence). Deletions cut 3 bases from V and 4 bases from J, with 9 bases between. This CDR3 has 12 amino acids. The CDR3 loop reads CAWSTGSYGYTF. Here the CDR3 DNA reads TGTGCCTGGAGCACAGGGTCCTATGGCTACACCTTC.

The genes are TRBV30 and TRBJ2-7, with D perhaps TRBD1 (6 bases). Per germline, CDR1 GTSNPN and CDR2 SVGIG (reference sequence). The CDR3 is 11 amino acids. V was cut by 8 bases and J by 1 base, with 9 bases left in between. CDR3 protein: CAGRGSYEQYF. The CDR3, as DNA: TGTGCCGGAAGGGGGTCCTACGAGCAGTACTTC.

This clone was found a few times. The chain links TRBV6-1 to TRBJ2-5, with D unclear. The J call may be mistaken, given a closer DNA end match to TRBJ2-7. Germline values: CDR1 MNHNS, CDR2 SASEGT. The CDR3 extends over 15 amino acids. CDR3 sequence reads: CASSLRVAASYEQYF. Here the CDR3 DNA reads TGTGCCAGCAGCCTTCGGGTCGCGGCGTCCTACGAGCAGTACTTC.

The table lists this clone with a count of one. V is TRBV6-1 and J is TRBJ1-5, with 8 nucleotides matching TRBD1. Trimming at V came to 3 bases and at J to 6 bases, leaving 7 bases not matched to a gene. The germline CDR1 and CDR2 sequences are MNHNS and SASEGT. The CDR3 length is 15 residues. The chain's CDR3 is CASSEGQAVIQPQHF. The DNA of the CDR3 is TGTGCCAGCAGTGAGGGACAGGCGGTCATTCAGCCCCAGCATTTT.

The chain has TRBV5-1 and TRBJ1-1; 7 nucleotides line up with TRBD1. The CDR3 is made up of 15 amino acids. Germline lookup yields CDR1 SGHRS and CDR2 YFSETQ. J was trimmed by 4 bases and V by 0 bases; bases with no gene match: 6. The CDR3 coding sequence is TGCGCCAGCAGCTTGGCCGACAGGGTCGGCACTGAAGCTTTCTTT. This encodes CASSLADRVGTEAFF.

This clone has only one observation. The CDR3 spells CASSYSMGLNYGYTF. CDR3 bases: TGTGCCAGCAGTTACTCGATGGGGCTTAACTATGGCTACACCTTC. The chain uses TRBV6-5 and TRBJ1-2; D is perhaps TRBD1 (5 bases). Trimming left V 0 bases short and J 1 base short, with 9 bases between. The CDR3 covers 15 residues. Germline V CDR1 and CDR2: MNHEY, SVGAGI.

This chain links TRBV19 with TRBJ1-4, with TRBD1 matching over 9 bases. Trimming removed 10 bases from V and 3 bases from J; junction bases left unmatched: 9. Germline CDR1 and CDR2: LNHDA and SQIVND (reference sequence). The CDR3 is 15 residues long. CDR3 in DNA: TGTGCCACCTCCACAGGGGGCCGGGCTAATGAAAAACTGTTTTTT. This sequence encodes CATSTGGRANEKLFF. Drawing the rest from reference TRBV19 and TRBJ1-4, the complete variable domain is DGGITQSPKYLFRKEGQNVTLSCEQNLNHDAMYWYRQDPGQGLRLIYYSQIVNDFQKGDIAEGYSVSREKKESFPLTVTSAQKNPTAFYLCATSTGGRANEKLFFGSGTQLSVL.

This chain uses TRBV10-3 with TRBJ1-1; unclear D gene. The V end was cut by 4 bases, the J end by 3 bases, with 15 bases between. The CDR3 covers 15 residues. Per germline, CDR1 ENHRY and CDR2 SYGVKD. CDR3 DNA sequence: TGTGCCATCAGTGCCTCTTCGGGAAAGGACACTGAAGCTTTCTTT. This translates into CAISASSGKDTEAFF.

This clone was seen a handful of times. This chain links TRBV28 with TRBJ1-5; 12 positions agree with TRBD1. The CDR3 contains 16 residues. Trimming cost V 6 bases and J 6 bases; bases outside gene matches: 9. Germline CDR1 MDHEN, CDR2 SYDVKM. CDR3 DNA sequence: TGTGCCAGCAGCGATCCGGGACAGGGGGCTGGTCAGCCCCAGCATTTT. This gives the protein CASSDPGQGAGQPQHF.

The chain combines TRBV4-2 with TRBJ1-2; D remains unclear. V was clipped by 2 bases and J by 2 bases, with 12 bases between them. CDR1 and CDR2 from the germline V gene are LGHNA and YNFKEQ. The CDR3 runs to 15 residues. The CDR3 sequence: CASSQTRESNYGYTF. The CDR3 DNA sequence: TGTGCCAGCAGCCAAACCCGGGAGAGCAACTATGGCTACACCTTC.